The 23 T cell receptor beta chains below all came from one sample that was sequenced in a study of technical replicates of blood from several donors. Clones were sequenced by immunoSEQ multiplex PCR, and TCRdb holds only the in-frame ones, with some missing. The sample shows 65,000 to 85,000 clones, 90% to 95% of them seen only once. Material: T cells isolated from PBMCs. These receptors were taken from a human donor in good health.

This sequence joins TRBV6-5 and TRBJ2-7; 7 nucleotides line up with TRBD2. This CDR3 comprises 14 residues. Germline lookup yields CDR1 MNHEY and CDR2 SVGAGI. With V trimmed by 4 bases and J by 0 bases, 3 bases remained unmatched. CDR3 sequence (DNA): TGTGCCAGCAGTTTGCGGGAGTACTCCTACGAGCAGTACTTC. It is translated as CASSLREYSYEQYF.

This clone was counted a single time. This chain uses TRBV2 with TRBJ2-1; D ambiguous. Trimming took 8 bases from V and 10 from J, leaving 12 bases between them. This CDR3 is built from 11 residues. Germline values: CDR1 SNHLY, CDR2 FYNNEI. The CDR3 coding sequence is TGTGCCAGCTTCTCTATCGGGGAGCAGTTCTTC. Translating gives CASFSIGEQFF.

V and J are TRBV30 and TRBJ2-2, with 11 nucleotides matching TRBD2. CDR1 is GTSNPN and CDR2 is SVGIG in the germline V gene (reference sequence). Trimming took 7 bases from V and 7 from J; bases not matched to a gene: 11. The length of the CDR3 is 15 residues. The CDR3 spells CAYTILAGDGGELFF. DNA for the CDR3: TGTGCCTACACTATACTAGCGGGAGATGGCGGGGAGCTGTTTTTT. Variable domain in full (rest from reference TRBV30 and TRBJ2-2): SQTIHQWPATLVQPVGSPLSLECTVEGTSNPNLYWYRQAAGRGLQLLFYSVGIGQISSEVPQNLSASRPQDRQFILSSKKLLLSDSGFYLCAYTILAGDGGELFFGEGSRLTVL.

V is TRBV7-9 and J is TRBJ2-6; tentatively, D is TRBD1 (5 bases). Germline loops: CDR1 SEHNR, CDR2 FQNEAQ (reference sequence). V gave up 5 bases and J gave up 4 bases, with 15 bases separating them. The CDR3 has 16 amino acids. In nucleotides, the CDR3 is TGTGCCAGCAGCAAGACAGAATTGGACGGGGCCAACGTCCTGACTTTC. Its translation is CASSKTELDGANVLTF.

The chain carries TRBV9 and TRBJ2-7; D is perhaps TRBD2 (5 bases). Germline-derived CDR1 and CDR2 are SGDLS and YYNGEE. The CDR3 covers 15 residues. Trimming removed 0 bases from V and 3 bases from J, with 13 bases in between. Here the CDR3 DNA reads TGTGCCAGCAGCGTAGGATCGGCGGAGGTCTACGAGCAGTACTTC. This sequence encodes CASSVGSAEVYEQYF.

The V gene is TRBV2, the J gene TRBJ2-5; possible D gene TRBD2, 5 bases. The V end lost 5 bases, the J end lost 4 bases, and 17 bases lay between the germline ends. CDR3 length equals 15 residues. CDR1 and CDR2 from the germline V gene are SNHLY and FYNNEI. The CDR3 loop reads CASSHEVSGRETQYF. As DNA, the CDR3 is TGTGCCAGCAGTCACGAAGTTTCGGGGAGAGAGACCCAGTACTTC.

The chain recombines TRBV19 with TRBJ1-5; 9 positions agree with TRBD1. CDR3 length: 17 amino acids. Trimming at V came to 7 bases and at J to 1 base, leaving 11 bases not matched to a gene. Germline V gene sequence: CDR1 LNHDA, CDR2 SQIVND (reference sequence). The CDR3 DNA reads TGTGCCAGTACTAGGGGACAGGGTTTCAGGAGCAATCAGCCCCAGCATTTT. It specifies CASTRGQGFRSNQPQHF.

The rearrangement uses TRBV19 and TRBJ1-1; D remains unclear. V shed 1 base and J shed 4 bases, with 10 bases lying between them. Germline V lookup: CDR1 LNHDA, CDR2 SQIVND (reference sequence). This CDR3 has 14 residues. DNA of the CDR3: TGTGCCAGTAGTATAGCCAGGTTGGGCACTGAAGCTTTCTTT. Residues: CASSIARLGTEAFF. Combining the CDR3 with reference TRBV19 and TRBJ1-1 gives the whole variable domain DGGITQSPKYLFRKEGQNVTLSCEQNLNHDAMYWYRQDPGQGLRLIYYSQIVNDFQKGDIAEGYSVSREKKESFPLTVTSAQKNPTAFYLCASSIARLGTEAFFGQGTRLTVV.

The chain couples TRBV7-8 to TRBJ2-3; 7 bases align to TRBD1. Trimming took 5 bases from V and 4 from J; bases not matched to a gene: 9. CDR1 and CDR2 (germline): SGHVS, FQNEAQ. The CDR3 contains 15 residues. The CDR3 here is CASSPRQGQADTQYF. The CDR3 bases are TGTGCCAGCAGCCCCCGACAGGGCCAGGCAGATACGCAGTATTTT.

This clone appeared a single time. This chain joins TRBV2 and TRBJ2-3; 7 nucleotides line up with TRBD2. V lost 6 bases to trimming and J lost 2 bases; unmatched junction nucleotides: 11. The CDR3 totals 16 residues. Germline V lookup: CDR1 SNHLY, CDR2 FYNNEI. CDR3 DNA sequence: TGTGCCAGCAGGTACCCTGGGGGGGAGGACACAGATACGCAGTATTTT. Amino acid sequence: CASRYPGGEDTDTQYF.

V is TRBV27 and J is TRBJ1-2, with 8 positions matching TRBD1. In germline, CDR1 is MNHEY, CDR2 SMNVEV (reference sequence). The J segment lost 6 bases and the V segment lost 7 bases, leaving 7 bases of the junction unmatched. CDR3 length equals 13 residues. The CDR3 sequence: CASTYARGHGYTF. The CDR3, as DNA: TGTGCCAGCACTTACGCCAGGGGGCATGGCTACACCTTC.

V usage is TRBV4-1 and J usage is TRBJ1-2; D gene unclear. This CDR3 spans 15 amino acids. The germline CDR1 and CDR2 sequences are MGHRA and YSYEKL. V was pared by 0 bases and J by 4 bases, with 12 bases between. The CDR3 here is CASSQEDRRGYGYTF. The CDR3 DNA sequence: TGCGCCAGCAGCCAAGAGGATAGGCGGGGCTATGGCTACACCTTC.

The chain couples TRBV29-1 to TRBJ2-2; 9 nucleotides line up with TRBD1. Losses at the gene ends were 4 bases for V and 7 bases for J; bases not matched to a gene: 4. Germline-derived CDR1 and CDR2 are SQVTM and ANQGSEA. The CDR3 extends over 13 amino acids. The CDR3 loop is CSVVTGGIGELFF. The CDR3 DNA sequence: TGCAGCGTTGTAACAGGGGGCATCGGGGAGCTGTTTTTT.

The rearrangement uses TRBV9 and TRBJ2-5, with D possibly TRBD1 on 5 matching bases. V was trimmed by 0 bases and J by 6 bases, leaving 18 bases between them. The CDR3 runs 16 residues. Germline values: CDR1 SGDLS, CDR2 YYNGEE. The CDR3 spells CASSVAAGLGGKTQYF. Written as DNA, the CDR3 is TGTGCCAGCAGCGTAGCCGCAGGGTTAGGTGGGAAGACCCAGTACTTC.

The genes are TRBV5-6 and TRBJ2-7, with a tentative D call TRBD2 (5 bases). The CDR3 has 12 residues. Trimming cost V 4 bases and J 11 bases, with 16 bases left between them. Germline V gene data show CDR1 as SGHDT and CDR2 as YYEEEE. This CDR3 is CASSVAGVQEYF. Written as DNA, the CDR3 is TGTGCCAGCAGCGTAGCCGGGGTGCAAGAGTACTTC.

The table lists this clone with a count of one. Other DNA sequences in this specimen translate into the identical CDR3. V usage is TRBV27 and J usage is TRBJ2-7; no reliable D call. The CDR3 is 11 residues long. Germline loops: CDR1 MNHEY, CDR2 SMNVEV (reference sequence). V lost 4 bases and J lost 3, with 4 bases in between. CDR3 sequence: CASSSSYEQYF. The CDR3 DNA follows: TGTGCCAGCAGTTCTAGCTACGAGCAGTACTTC.

The chain couples TRBV2 to TRBJ2-1, with D possibly TRBD1 on 6 matching bases. This CDR3 spans 14 amino acids. The ends were cut back, 6 bases at V and 2 bases at J, with 11 bases in the middle. CDR1 and CDR2 (germline): SNHLY, FYNNEI. The CDR3 DNA reads as TGTGCCAGCAGGAGGACAGCCGCCTACAATGAGCAGTTCTTC. Its translation is CASRRTAAYNEQFF.

This clone was seen only once. The genes are TRBV6-6 and TRBJ2-7, with D possibly being TRBD1 (5 bases). Germline-derived CDR1 and CDR2 are MNHNY and SVGAGI (reference sequence). The length of the CDR3 is 13 residues. Trimming removed 8 bases from V and 5 bases from J, with 16 bases in between. This CDR3 reads CASGREGFDEQYF. The DNA for the CDR3 is TGTGCCAGCGGCAGGGAAGGTTTCGACGAGCAGTACTTC.

The genes are TRBV5-6 and TRBJ2-7; 8 bases agree with TRBD1. The V and J ends lost 3 bases and 0 bases, in that order; junction bases with no gene match: 8. Germline values: CDR1 SGHDT, CDR2 YYEEEE. There are 16 residues in the CDR3. The CDR3 DNA is TGTGCCAGCAGCTACGTCACAGGGGGAATCTCCTACGAGCAGTACTTC. Encoded protein: CASSYVTGGISYEQYF.

This clone was seen just once. The chain uses TRBV2 and TRBJ2-7; 12 bases are shared with TRBD2. Trimming removed 7 bases from V and 3 bases from J; junction bases left unmatched: 7. Germline loops: CDR1 SNHLY, CDR2 FYNNEI. CDR3 length: 15 residues. The DNA of the CDR3 is TGTGCCAGCAAAGTGACTAGCGGGAGTTTCTACGAGCAGTACTTC. Translation gives CASKVTSGSFYEQYF.

The chain uses TRBV25-1 and TRBJ2-5; TRBD2 aligns across 9 bases. J gave up 3 bases and V 4 bases, and 6 bases lay outside the gene matches. The CDR3 spans 15 residues. Germline V gives CDR1 MGHDK, CDR2 SYGVNS. CDR3 amino acids: CASSGWLAGEETQYF. CDR3 nucleotides: TGTGCCAGCAGTGGGTGGTTAGCGGGGGAAGAGACCCAGTACTTC.

The chain couples TRBV10-2 to TRBJ2-3, with 7 bases that match TRBD2. The CDR3 has 15 residues. V shed 4 bases, J shed 3 bases, and the junction held 7 bases outside the gene matches. CDR1 and CDR2 from the germline V gene are WSHSY and SAAADI. CDR3 sequence: CASSAWEGRTDTQYF. The DNA of the CDR3 is TGCGCCAGCAGTGCGTGGGAGGGCCGTACAGATACGCAGTATTTT.

This rearrangement joins TRBV5-4 to TRBJ2-3; 12 bases match TRBD2. Germline V gene sequence: CDR1 SGHNT, CDR2 YYREEE (reference sequence). This CDR3 region has 16 residues. V was clipped by 6 bases and J by 8 bases; unmatched bases: 13. The CDR3 loop is CASKESSGRASGTQYF. The CDR3 bases are TGTGCCAGCAAAGAGTCTAGCGGGAGGGCTTCGGGTACGCAGTATTTT.